The entry below gives a single T cell receptor (beta chain) sequence along with its context. This clonotype appeared many times. Its antigen is still unknown. Per-base qualities were not stored, and no clone one base away is much larger. The CDR3 sequence holds 14 residues, the cysteine and phenylalanine included. The sequence is cut down to CDR3 DNA, 42 bases in frame from base 1. Trimming accounts for 3 bases at V and 4 bases at J, while the number of junction bases matched to no gene is 4. From a lookup of the germline V gene, CDR1 and CDR2 are SGHAT and FQNNGV. The data originate from a study of T cells in Graves' hyperthyroidism and ophthalmopathy (dated by TCRdb to between 2017 and 2020). Notes on the research overall: Peripheral blood samples were taken at initial diagnosis, before any treatment was given. The paper reports TCR Vbeta CDR3 sequencing of over 130 peripheral blood samples: some 44 ophthalmopathy, under 80 hyperthyroidism and approximately 17 progressor patients. In about 6 Graves' hyperthyroidism patients, the study also compared T-cell repertoires from thyroid tissue with T-cell repertoires from blood. Whether ophthalmopathy could be predicted prospectively was tested in an independent validation cohort made up of some 20 hyperthyroidism patients plus 17 patients who later progressed to ophthalmopathy. Once sampling was done, hyperthyroidism patients were given methimazole at a starting dose of 30 mg daily, whereas ophthalmopathy patients were given high-dose intravenous methylprednisolone. The approximately 90 discovery patients were randomly split 7:3 into training and test sets. TCR V-J signatures able to tell the groups apart were searched for in a discovery cohort of some 97 patients, of whom around 42 had Graves' ophthalmopathy and roughly 57 had stable Graves' hyperthyroidism. Study-level results and caveats: Sample size was not statistically predetermined, and investigators were not blinded to group allocation. In cross-validation, a model built on a 13 V-J signature told ophthalmopathy apart from stable hyperthyroidism with over 85% sensitivity and around 83% specificity, and in testing the same model reached 80%/75%. Blood samples also contained most of the expanded thyroid clonotypes (frequency above 0.001), which suggests that blood repertoires may reflect thyroid immune responses. In validation, the model predicted progression to ophthalmopathy with over 60% sensitivity and over 72% specificity, a median of 6.5 months before onset.

The TCR beta CDR3 regions were amplified from RNA transcripts. The first round of RT-PCR for the TCR CDR3 was performed with the HTBI primer set and the Qiagen OneStep RT-PCR kit. Libraries were constructed in a second round of multiplex PCR, after which size selection and purification were carried out. The libraries were sequenced on an Illumina HiSeq2000 using paired-end 100 bp reads. On the study's bioinformatics: SOAPnuke was used to process the raw data, throwing out any read that contained adapters or uncalled bases, had a mean Phred below 15, or lacked an exact constant-primer or identifier match. High-quality paired reads were merged using COPE v1.2.5, and each unique nucleotide sequence was defined as a clonotype. Clonotypes were aligned to IMGT TRBV, TRBD and TRBJ reference segments using MiTCR v1.1. The analysis was restricted to V-J combinations with a frequency above 0.0001, which together covered just over 98% of the repertoires. A TCS score was defined as the ratio between F50 (clonal expansion) and ExV (chaos), using BLOSUM62-based TCRdist between CDR3 peptides within each V-J. Welch's t-statistics and random forest reduced several hundred V-J features to fewer than 15, which were used in a naive Bayes classifier (R e1071). TCRdb ran its own pipeline on the public reads, namely fastp trimming at Q25 and MiXCR clone calling, and kept in-frame beta chains. Records with the same CDR3 protein are collapsed into one entry carrying the most frequent genes and DNA. TCRdb, not the authors, supplied the V and J calls. Counted in this sample were hundreds of thousands of distinct CDR3 sequences; approximately 15% of them appeared once. The ten biggest clones cover approximately 3.5% of the sample.

Moderately to severely active disease, a Clinical Activity Score of at least 3, a NOSPECS grade of at least 4, and a duration under 3 months were present in ophthalmopathy patients. Exclusion was applied to patients with uncontrolled infections, other autoimmune diseases, pregnancy or lactation. Clinical symptoms, serum thyroxine and TRAb, thyroid ultrasound, and orbital computed tomography formed the basis for the diagnoses. PBMCs were separated from roughly 10 ml of fresh peripheral blood using Ficoll-Paque density gradient centrifugation. Total RNA was extracted with Trizol reagent, and quality was checked on an Agilent 2100 Bioanalyzer.

This chain is built from TRBV11-2 and TRBJ1-1; TRBD1 aligns with 8 central bases. The TCR comes from a woman in her thirties or forties with Graves' ophthalmopathy. The sequenced sample consisted of blood. This receptor carries the CDR3 CASSLGQELTEAFF. At the DNA level, the sequence is TGTGCCAGCAGCTTGGGACAGGAACTCACTGAAGCTTTCTTT.